This TCR beta chain was identified during a study of regulatory T cells in long-lasting Graves disease. Study-level points and caveats: Persistent Graves' disease cases displayed lower TCR diversity than newly diagnosed ones.

Documented time point: newly diagnosed GD, antithyroid drugs for less than 3 months. Extracted PBMC RNA gave rise to the TCR library. Patients all came to the study from an endocrinology department in Xi'an, China. As regards this clonotype: The antigen remains undetermined.

Germline CDR1 reads MGHRA; CDR2 reads YSYEKL. The CDR3 loop spans 14 amino acids. V was pared by 1 base and J by 5 bases, with 12 bases between. Sequencing libraries for TCR beta were prepared with iRepertoire HTBI primers and Arm-PCR of CDR3 regions. Via MiXCR, TCRdb re-called the multiplex PCR reads, giving one row per CDR3 protein. This sample has about 430,000 distinct CDR3 sequences, with 15% found just once. This same sample was also part of a study on T cells in Graves' hyperthyroidism and ophthalmopathy. This second report adds: Patients aged 18 to 65 had newly diagnosed hyperthyroidism lasting under 2 months. TCR CDR3 underwent first-round RT-PCR with the HTBI primer set.

The V and J genes are TRBV4-1 and TRBJ2-7; either TRBD1 or TRBD2 may fit D (5 bases each). The TCR sequence derives from a middle-aged woman with Graves disease. Sequenced here: peripheral blood mononuclear cells (PBMCs), sampled at new diagnosis, from a patient treated with antithyroid drugs. The CDR3 sequence: CASSQVGTGHEQYF. In DNA, the CDR3 is TGCGCCAGCAGCCAAGTGGGGACCGGCCACGAGCAGTACTTC.